This is a list of T cell receptor beta chains from one sample in a study of T cell changes during pregnancy in multiple sclerosis. Only in-frame clones appear in the TCRdb table, and some are missing; sequencing was by immunoSEQ multiplex PCR. The data show roughly 45,000 clones, 95% seen once. Sequenced here: CD8+ T cells from peripheral blood mononuclear cells, sampled in the first trimester of pregnancy. These receptors came from a female donor with multiple sclerosis, enrolled in a pregnancy study. The CDR3 runs from the conserved cysteine through the conserved F or W. D genes are given only for firm matches. Rows may omit the clone size; those that give it use once, few, many or a size class.

TRBJ1-1,TRBV6-5,once,NA,CASSYRYNTEAFF,TGTGCCAGCAGTTACCGGTATAACACTGAAGCTTTCTTT
TRBJ1-5,TRBV7-8,few,NA,CASSLVAGPNQPQHF,TGTGCCAGCAGCTTAGTGGCAGGGCCCAATCAGCCCCAGCATTTT
TRBJ1-5,TRBV4-1,NA,NA,CASSQEFGRSGNQPQHF,TGCGCCAGCAGCCAAGAATTCGGCAGGTCTGGCAATCAGCCCCAGCATTTT
TRBJ2-2,TRBV11-2,NA,NA,CASSFTTGELFF,TGTGCCAGCAGCTTTACTACCGGGGAGCTGTTTTTT
TRBJ2-3,TRBV6-6,NA,TRBD2,CASIDGLAGVTDTQYF,TGTGCCAGCATCGATGGACTAGCGGGAGTAACAGATACGCAGTATTTT
TRBJ2-7,TRBV27,NA,NA,CASQGWGFEQYF,TGTGCCAGTCAGGGGTGGGGCTTCGAGCAGTACTTC
TRBJ1-2,TRBV4-1,NA,NA,CASSQVGADGYTF,TGCGCCAGCAGCCAAGTAGGGGCCGATGGCTACACCTTC
TRBJ1-1,TRBV27,NA,TRBD1,CASSFVQGAVVEAFF,TGTGCCAGCAGTTTCGTACAGGGGGCTGTCGTTGAAGCTTTCTTT
TRBJ2-7,TRBV19,NA,TRBD2,CASSIIAGDYEQYF,TGTGCCAGTAGTATAATAGCGGGAGACTACGAGCAGTACTTC
TRBJ1-2,TRBV5-5,NA,TRBD1,CASSTRQGASRGYTF,TGTGCCAGCAGCACCAGACAGGGGGCCTCGCGCGGCTACACCTTC
TRBJ1-3,TRBV19,NA,TRBD1,CASSIGTGMVSGNTIYF,TGTGCCAGTAGTATCGGGACAGGAATGGTTTCCGGAAACACCATATATTTT
TRBJ2-7,TRBV27,NA,NA,CASSLGGPTYEQYF,TGTGCCAGCAGTTTAGGCGGGCCCACCTACGAGCAGTACTTC
TRBJ2-4,TRBV7-6,NA,TRBD2,CASSPQAGGAKNIQYF,TGTGCCAGCAGCCCCCAAGCGGGAGGTGCCAAAAACATTCAGTACTTC
TRBJ1-2,TRBV9,NA,TRBD1,CASSGQGSTNYGYTF,TGTGCCAGCAGTGGACAGGGGTCAACTAACTATGGCTACACCTTC
TRBJ2-6,TRBV27,NA,NA,CASREAGYYSGANVLTF,TGTGCCAGCAGGGAGGCGGGGTACTACTCTGGGGCCAACGTCCTGACTTTC
TRBJ2-7,TRBV13,NA,NA,CASSLGGSYEQYF,TGTGCCAGCAGCTTGGGGGGATCTTACGAGCAGTACTTC
TRBJ2-3,TRBV19,NA,TRBD1,CASSSPGTGGSDTQYF,TGTGCCAGTAGCTCCCCCGGGACAGGGGGTTCAGATACGCAGTATTTT
TRBJ2-2,TRBV6-1,NA,TRBD1,CASSAGQGSLRTGELFF,TGTGCCAGCAGTGCCGGACAGGGGTCTCTAAGAACCGGGGAGCTGTTTTTT
TRBJ1-2,TRBV30,NA,TRBD1,CAGQGYYGYTF,TGTGCCGGACAGGGGTACTATGGCTACACCTTC
TRBJ2-7,TRBV4-2,medium-sized,TRBD2,CASSQDSGSFYEQYF,TGTGCCAGCAGCCAAGATAGCGGGAGTTTTTACGAGCAGTACTTC
TRBJ2-1,TRBV7-9,NA,NA,CASSPPIRGRDKNEQFF,TGTGCCAGCAGCCCCCCCATAAGAGGGAGAGACAAAAATGAGCAGTTCTTC
TRBJ2-7,TRBV5-1,NA,TRBD1,CASSYRPWDRTIEQYF,TGCGCCAGCAGCTACCGGCCGTGGGACAGGACTATCGAGCAGTACTTC
TRBJ2-7,TRBV15,once,TRBD1,CATSRVRGTAYEQYF,TGTGCCACCAGCAGAGTCAGGGGGACAGCCTACGAGCAGTACTTC
TRBJ1-5,TRBV6-1,once,TRBD1,CASSGVRTDRGFLTNQPQHF,TGTGCCAGCAGTGGTGTGAGAACGGACAGGGGATTCCTGACCAATCAGCCCCAGCATTTT
TRBJ2-1,TRBV11-2,NA,TRBD1,CASSSAGTGRNEQFF,TGTGCCAGCAGCTCCGCCGGGACAGGGCGAAATGAGCAGTTCTTC
TRBJ2-1,TRBV4-2,NA,TRBD2,CASSQELAGGPAYNEQFF,TGTGCCAGCAGCCAAGAACTAGCGGGAGGGCCAGCCTACAATGAGCAGTTCTTC
TRBJ1-2,TRBV27,once,NA,CASSARRSYGYTF,TGTGCCAGCAGTGCCCGACGGAGCTATGGCTACACCTTC
TRBJ1-5,TRBV7-3,NA,NA,CASSLTKRGYQPQHF,TGTGCCAGCAGCTTAACGAAGCGGGGGTATCAGCCCCAGCATTTT
TRBJ2-3,TRBV6-1,NA,NA,CASSEGFGGAPDTQYF,TGTGCCAGCAGTGAAGGCTTTGGGGGGGCCCCAGATACGCAGTATTTT
TRBJ1-3,TRBV7-9,once,TRBD1,CASSSQDRAGNTIYF,TGTGCCAGCAGCTCCCAGGACAGGGCTGGAAACACCATATATTTT
TRBJ2-1,TRBV10-3,NA,NA,CAISLALANEQFF,TGTGCCATCAGTCTAGCGTTGGCCAATGAGCAGTTCTTC
TRBJ1-1,TRBV5-1,NA,NA,CASSLVSPAEAFF,TGCGCCAGCAGCTTGGTTTCCCCGGCTGAAGCTTTCTTT
TRBJ1-1,TRBV19,NA,NA,CASSIGRQNTEAFF,TGTGCCAGTAGTATAGGAAGACAGAACACTGAAGCTTTCTTT